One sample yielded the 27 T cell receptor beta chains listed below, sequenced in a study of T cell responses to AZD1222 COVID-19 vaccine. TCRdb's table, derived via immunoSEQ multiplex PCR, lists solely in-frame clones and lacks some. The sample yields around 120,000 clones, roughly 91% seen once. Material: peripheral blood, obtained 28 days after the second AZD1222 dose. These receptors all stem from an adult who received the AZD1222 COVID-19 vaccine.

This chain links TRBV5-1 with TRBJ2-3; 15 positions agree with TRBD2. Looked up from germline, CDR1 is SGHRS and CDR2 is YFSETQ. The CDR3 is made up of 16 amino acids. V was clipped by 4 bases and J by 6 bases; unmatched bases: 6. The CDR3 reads CASSHGLAGGPDTQYF. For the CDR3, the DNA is TGCGCCAGCAGCCACGGACTAGCGGGGGGGCCGGATACGCAGTATTTT. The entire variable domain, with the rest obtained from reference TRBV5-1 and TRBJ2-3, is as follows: KAGVTQTPRYLIKTRGQQVTLSCSPISGHRSVSWYQQTPGQGLQFLFEYFSETQRNKGNFPGRFSGRQFSNSRSEMNVSTLELGDSALYLCASSHGLAGGPDTQYFGPGTRLTVL.

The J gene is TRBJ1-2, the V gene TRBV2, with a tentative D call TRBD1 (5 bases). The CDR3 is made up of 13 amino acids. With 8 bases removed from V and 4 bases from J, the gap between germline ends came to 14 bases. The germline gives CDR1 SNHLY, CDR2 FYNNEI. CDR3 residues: CASEFGGGYGYTF. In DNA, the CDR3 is TGTGCCAGCGAGTTCGGGGGGGGCTATGGCTACACCTTC.

DNA for the CDR3: TGTGCCACCAGCAGCTTACAGGAGGTTGTTAACACCGGGGAGCTGTTTTTT. It yields the protein CATSSLQEVVNTGELFF. The rearrangement uses TRBV15 and TRBJ2-2, with D possibly called TRBD1 or TRBD2 (5 bases each). V lost 3 bases and J lost 2, with 16 bases in between. Looked up from germline, CDR1 is LNHNV and CDR2 is YYDKDF (reference sequence). The CDR3 totals 17 residues.

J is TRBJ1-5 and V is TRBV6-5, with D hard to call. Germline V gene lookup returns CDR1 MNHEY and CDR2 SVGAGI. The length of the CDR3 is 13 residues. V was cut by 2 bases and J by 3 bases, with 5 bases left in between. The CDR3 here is CASSYRTNQPQHF. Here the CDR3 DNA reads TGTGCCAGCAGTTACCGCACCAATCAGCCCCAGCATTTT.

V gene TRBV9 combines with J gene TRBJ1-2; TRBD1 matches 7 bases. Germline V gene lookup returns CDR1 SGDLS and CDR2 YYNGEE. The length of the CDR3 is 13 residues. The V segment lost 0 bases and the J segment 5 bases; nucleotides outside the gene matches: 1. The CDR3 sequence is CASSVGQGYGYTF. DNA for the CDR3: TGTGCCAGCAGCGTAGGACAGGGATATGGCTACACCTTC.

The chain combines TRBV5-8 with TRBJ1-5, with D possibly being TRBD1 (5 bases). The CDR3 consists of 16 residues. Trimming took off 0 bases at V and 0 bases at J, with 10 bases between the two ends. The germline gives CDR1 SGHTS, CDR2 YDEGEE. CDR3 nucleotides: TGTGCCAGCAGCTTGGTCTGGGGGTTTAGCAATCAGCCCCAGCATTTT. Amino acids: CASSLVWGFSNQPQHF.

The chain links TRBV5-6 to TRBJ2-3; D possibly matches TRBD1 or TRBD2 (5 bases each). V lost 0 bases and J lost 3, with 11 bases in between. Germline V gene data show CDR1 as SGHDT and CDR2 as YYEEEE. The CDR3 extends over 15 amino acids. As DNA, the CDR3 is TGTGCCAGCAGCTTGGGAGGGGTACATACAGATACGCAGTATTTT. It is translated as CASSLGGVHTDTQYF. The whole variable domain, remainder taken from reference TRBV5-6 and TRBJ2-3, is DAGVTQSPTHLIKTRGQQVTLRCSPKSGHDTVSWYQQALGQGPQFIFQYYEEEERQRGNFPDRFSGHQFPNYSSELNVNALLLGDSALYLCASSLGGVHTDTQYFGPGTRLTVL.

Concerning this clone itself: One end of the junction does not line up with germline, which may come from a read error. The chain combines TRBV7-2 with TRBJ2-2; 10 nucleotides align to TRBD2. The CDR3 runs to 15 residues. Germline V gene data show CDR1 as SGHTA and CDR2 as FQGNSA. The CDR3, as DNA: TGTGCCAGCAGCCTAGCGGGAGTAGATACCGGGGAGCTGTTTTTT. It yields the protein CASSLAGVDTGELFF.

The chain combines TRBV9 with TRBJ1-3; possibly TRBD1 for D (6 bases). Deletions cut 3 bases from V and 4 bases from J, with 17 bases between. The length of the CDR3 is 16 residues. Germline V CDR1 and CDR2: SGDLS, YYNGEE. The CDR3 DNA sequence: TGTGCCAGCAGCGACCGTGCACAGGGCTCGGGAAACACCATATATTTT. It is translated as CASSDRAQGSGNTIYF. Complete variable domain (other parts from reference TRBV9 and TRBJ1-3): DSGVTQTPKHLITATGQRVTLRCSPRSGDLSVYWYQQSLDQGLQFLIQYYNGEERAKGNILERFSAQQFPDLHSELNLSSLELGDSALYFCASSDRAQGSGNTIYFGEGSWLTVV.

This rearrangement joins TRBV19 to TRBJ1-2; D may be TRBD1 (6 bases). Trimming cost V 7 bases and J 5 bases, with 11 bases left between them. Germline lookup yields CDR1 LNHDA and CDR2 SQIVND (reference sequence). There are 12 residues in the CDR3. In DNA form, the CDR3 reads TGTGCCAGTACGGGGGGCGGGTATGGCTACACCTTC. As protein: CASTGGGYGYTF.

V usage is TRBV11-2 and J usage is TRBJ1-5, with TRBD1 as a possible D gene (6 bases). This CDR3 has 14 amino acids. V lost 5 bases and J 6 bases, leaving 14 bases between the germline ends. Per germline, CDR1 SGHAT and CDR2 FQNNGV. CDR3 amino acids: CASSLNDRSQPQHF. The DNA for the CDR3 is TGTGCCAGCAGCCTCAACGACAGGTCTCAGCCCCAGCATTTT.

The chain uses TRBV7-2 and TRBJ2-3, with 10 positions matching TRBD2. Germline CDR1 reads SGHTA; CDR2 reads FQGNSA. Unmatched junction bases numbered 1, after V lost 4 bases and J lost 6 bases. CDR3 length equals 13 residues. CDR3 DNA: TGTGCCAGCAGCTATAGCGGGAGGGATACGCAGTATTTT. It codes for CASSYSGRDTQYF.

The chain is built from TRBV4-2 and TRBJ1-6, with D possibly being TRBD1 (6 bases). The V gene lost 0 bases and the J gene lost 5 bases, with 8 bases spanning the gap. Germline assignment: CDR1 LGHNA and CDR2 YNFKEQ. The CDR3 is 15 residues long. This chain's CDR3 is CASSQDRGNNSPLHF. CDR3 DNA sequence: TGTGCCAGCAGCCAAGACAGGGGAAATAATTCACCCCTCCACTTT.

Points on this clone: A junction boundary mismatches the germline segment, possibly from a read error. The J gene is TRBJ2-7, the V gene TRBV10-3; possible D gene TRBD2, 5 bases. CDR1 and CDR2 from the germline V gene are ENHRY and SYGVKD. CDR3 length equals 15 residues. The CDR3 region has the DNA TGTGCCATCAGTGACTCTTTGCGAACAGACTACTTCTATGTTTTC. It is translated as CAISDSLRTDYFYVF.

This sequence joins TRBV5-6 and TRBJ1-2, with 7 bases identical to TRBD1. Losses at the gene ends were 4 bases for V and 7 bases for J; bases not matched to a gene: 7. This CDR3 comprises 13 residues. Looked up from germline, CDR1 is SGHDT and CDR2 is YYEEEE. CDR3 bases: TGTGCCAGCAGCGCACAGGGGTCGGCTGGCTACACCTTC. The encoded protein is CASSAQGSAGYTF. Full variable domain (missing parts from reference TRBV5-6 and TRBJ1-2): DAGVTQSPTHLIKTRGQQVTLRCSPKSGHDTVSWYQQALGQGPQFIFQYYEEEERQRGNFPDRFSGHQFPNYSSELNVNALLLGDSALYLCASSAQGSAGYTFGSGTRLTVV.

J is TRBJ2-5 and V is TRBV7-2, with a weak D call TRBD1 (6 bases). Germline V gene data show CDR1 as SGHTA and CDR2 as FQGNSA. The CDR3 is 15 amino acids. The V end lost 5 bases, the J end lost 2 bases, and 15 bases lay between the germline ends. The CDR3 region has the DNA TGTGCCAGCAGCCTTACCGGGACACCACAAGAGACCCAGTACTTC. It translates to CASSLTGTPQETQYF.

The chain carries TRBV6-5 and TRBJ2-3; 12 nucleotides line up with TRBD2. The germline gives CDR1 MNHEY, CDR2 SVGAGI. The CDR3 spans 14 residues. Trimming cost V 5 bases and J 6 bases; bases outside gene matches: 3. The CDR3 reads CASSPLAGGDTQYF. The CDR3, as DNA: TGTGCCAGCAGTCCCCTAGCGGGAGGGGATACGCAGTATTTT.

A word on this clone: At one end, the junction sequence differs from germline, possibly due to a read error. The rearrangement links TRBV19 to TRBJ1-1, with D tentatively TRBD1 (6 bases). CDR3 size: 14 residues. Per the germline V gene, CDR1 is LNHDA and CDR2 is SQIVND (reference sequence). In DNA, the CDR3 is TGTGCCAGTAGTATGTCCCAGGGGAACGCTGAAGCTTTCTTT. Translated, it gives CASSMSQGNAEAFF.

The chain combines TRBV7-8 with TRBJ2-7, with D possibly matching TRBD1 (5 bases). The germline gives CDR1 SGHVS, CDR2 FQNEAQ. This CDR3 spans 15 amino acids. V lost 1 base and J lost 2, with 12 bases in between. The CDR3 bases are TGTGCCAGCAGCTTAGTTCAGGGCTCCCCCTACGAGCAGTACTTC. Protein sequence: CASSLVQGSPYEQYF.

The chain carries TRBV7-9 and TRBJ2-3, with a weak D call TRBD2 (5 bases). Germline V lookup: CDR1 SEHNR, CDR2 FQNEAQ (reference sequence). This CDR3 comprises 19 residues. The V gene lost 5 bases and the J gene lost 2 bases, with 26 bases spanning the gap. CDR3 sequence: CASSQTPRGIGLHTDTQYF. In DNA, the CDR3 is TGTGCCAGCAGCCAAACCCCCCGGGGTATAGGGCTACACACAGATACGCAGTATTTT.

CDR3 loop: CASSLDIGLNSPLHF. Here the CDR3 DNA reads TGTGCCAGCTCACTCGATATTGGCCTTAATTCACCCCTCCACTTT. The rearrangement links TRBV18 to TRBJ1-6; D ambiguous. The germline V gene has CDR1 KGHSH and CDR2 LQKENI. V was pared by 4 bases and J by 6 bases, with 13 bases between. The CDR3 runs 15 residues.

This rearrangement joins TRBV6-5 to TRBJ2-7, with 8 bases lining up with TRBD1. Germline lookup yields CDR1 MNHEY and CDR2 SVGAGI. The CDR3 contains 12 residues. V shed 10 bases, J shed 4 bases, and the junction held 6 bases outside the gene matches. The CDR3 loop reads CATRTGLYEQYF. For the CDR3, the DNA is TGTGCCACCCGGACAGGGTTGTACGAGCAGTACTTC.

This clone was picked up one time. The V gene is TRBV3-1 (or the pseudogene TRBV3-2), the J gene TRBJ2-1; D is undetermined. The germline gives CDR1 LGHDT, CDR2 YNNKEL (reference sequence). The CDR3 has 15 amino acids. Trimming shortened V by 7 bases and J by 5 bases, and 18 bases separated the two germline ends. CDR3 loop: CASTIQEYENNEQFF. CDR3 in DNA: TGTGCCAGCACCATCCAAGAGTACGAGAACAATGAGCAGTTCTTC.

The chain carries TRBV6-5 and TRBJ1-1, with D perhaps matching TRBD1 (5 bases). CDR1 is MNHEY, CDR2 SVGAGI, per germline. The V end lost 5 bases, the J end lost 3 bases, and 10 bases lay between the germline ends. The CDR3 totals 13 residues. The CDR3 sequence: CASSIREDTEAFF. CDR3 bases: TGTGCCAGCAGTATCAGGGAGGACACTGAAGCTTTCTTT.

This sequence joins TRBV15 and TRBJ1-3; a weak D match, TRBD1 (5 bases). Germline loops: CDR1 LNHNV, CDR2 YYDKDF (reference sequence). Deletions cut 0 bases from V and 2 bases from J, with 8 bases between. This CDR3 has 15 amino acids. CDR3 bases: TGTGCCACCAGCAGAGATGGGGGGGCTGGAAACACCATATATTTT. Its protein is CATSRDGGAGNTIYF. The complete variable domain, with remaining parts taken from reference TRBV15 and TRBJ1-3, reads DAMVIQNPRYQVTQFGKPVTLSCSQTLNHNVMYWYQQKSSQAPKLLFHYYDKDFNNEADTPDNFQSRRPNTSFCFLDIRSPGLGDTAMYLCATSRDGGAGNTIYFGEGSWLTVV.

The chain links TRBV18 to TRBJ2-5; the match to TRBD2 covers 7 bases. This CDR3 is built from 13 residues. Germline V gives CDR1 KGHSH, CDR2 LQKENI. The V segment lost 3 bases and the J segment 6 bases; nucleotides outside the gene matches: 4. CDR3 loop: CASSPGGKQTQYF. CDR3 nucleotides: TGTGCCAGCTCACCGGGAGGGAAACAGACCCAGTACTTC. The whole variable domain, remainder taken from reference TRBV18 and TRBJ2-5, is NAGVMQNPRHLVRRRGQEARLRCSPMKGHSHVYWYRQLPEEGLKFMVYLQKENIIDESGMPKERFSAEFPKEGPSILRIQQVVRGDSAAYFCASSPGGKQTQYFGPGTRLLVL.

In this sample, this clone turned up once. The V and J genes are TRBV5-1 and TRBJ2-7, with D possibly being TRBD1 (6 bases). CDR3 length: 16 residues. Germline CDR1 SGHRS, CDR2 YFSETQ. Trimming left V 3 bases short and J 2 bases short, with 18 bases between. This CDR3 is CASSSNLGQRTYEQYF. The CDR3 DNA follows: TGCGCCAGCAGCTCTAACCTCGGACAGAGAACCTACGAGCAGTACTTC.